The 4 T cell receptor beta chains presented below share a single source sample, sequenced in a study of blood T cell repertoires in acute mononucleosis. The assay was immunoSEQ multiplex PCR, and TCRdb's table has in-frame clones only and misses some. The data show 1,500 to 2,000 clones, 20% to 25% seen once. Time point described: convalescence about 6 months (5-8 months) after acute presentation (visit 7). The sequencing here drew on EBV YVL epitope tetramer+ CD8+ T cells sorted from PBMCs, taken during convalescence from infectious mononucleosis. The subset is: CD8 T cells binding a tetramer with EBV BRLF1 109-117 peptide (YVL-BR). The receptors were gathered from a woman aged 18-29 years with infectious mononucleosis caused by EBV.

This clone occurred many times. V usage is TRBV5-5 and J usage is TRBJ2-7, with a weak D call TRBD2 (5 bases). The CDR3 extends over 16 amino acids. The ends were cut back, 2 bases at V and 0 bases at J, with 15 bases in the middle. Looked up from germline, CDR1 is SGHKS and CDR2 is YYEKEE (reference sequence). The CDR3 loop reads CASSLDWRIRSYEQYF. CDR3 sequence (DNA): TGTGCCAGCAGCTTAGATTGGAGGATTCGCTCCTACGAGCAGTACTTC. Drawing the rest from reference TRBV5-5 and TRBJ2-7, the complete variable domain is DAGVTQSPTHLIKTRGQQVTLRCSPISGHKSVSWYQQVLGQGPQFIFQYYEKEERGRGNFPDRFSARQFPNYSSELNVNALLLGDSALYLCASSLDWRIRSYEQYFGPGTRLTVT.

This chain connects TRBV7-2 to TRBJ2-1; 8 bases fit TRBD1. V shed 1 base, J shed 6 bases, and the junction held 5 bases outside the gene matches. Germline CDR1 SGHTA, CDR2 FQGNSA. The CDR3 is 15 amino acids. This chain's CDR3 is CASSLGATGVNEQFF. The CDR3 bases are TGTGCCAGCAGCTTAGGCGCGACAGGGGTCAATGAGCAGTTCTTC.

Details on this clone: Since a far larger clone is one base different, this is likely a read error. This chain joins TRBV7-2 and TRBJ2-1, with D perhaps matching TRBD2 (5 bases). The CDR3 length is 16 residues. The germline V and J ends were trimmed by 1 base and 10 bases, with 20 bases remaining between them. Germline V lookup: CDR1 SGHTA, CDR2 FQGNSA. The CDR3 sequence: CASSLDWRIRSYEQFF. CDR3 bases: TGTGCCAGCAGCTTAGATTGGAGGATTCGCTCCTACGAGCAGTTCTTC.

This clone was counted a few times. This likely traces to a read error, being one base from a far larger clone. The chain recombines TRBV5-1 with TRBJ2-7; 7 bases map to TRBD2. Unmatched junction bases numbered 9, after V lost 2 bases and J lost 1 base. Per germline, CDR1 SGHRS and CDR2 YFSETQ. There are 16 residues in the CDR3. The CDR3 protein is CASSLGATSRSYEQYF. The CDR3 nucleotides are TGCGCCAGCAGCTTAGGCGCGACTAGCAGGTCCTACGAGCAGTACTTC. Based on the CDR3 plus reference TRBV5-1 and TRBJ2-7, the full variable domain is KAGVTQTPRYLIKTRGQQVTLSCSPISGHRSVSWYQQTPGQGLQFLFEYFSETQRNKGNFPGRFSGRQFSNSRSEMNVSTLELGDSALYLCASSLGATSRSYEQYFGPGTRLTVT.